The rows below give T cell receptor beta chains drawn from one sample of a study of Ad26.COV2.S vaccination and SARS-CoV-2 variants. The table came from immunoSEQ multiplex PCR; TCRdb's copy has only in-frame clones and leaves some out. The sample holds about 350,000 clones, around 88% seen once. This material consisted of peripheral blood, taken in a trial of Ad26.COV2.S vaccine versus placebo. The receptor set was obtained from a person between 18 and 65 years old who received the Ad26.COV2.S COVID-19 vaccine or a placebo. The CDR3 runs from the conserved cysteine through the conserved F or W. The D gene is left open where the match is weak. Size is stated for part of the rows, as once, few or many counts, or as a class when the clone is expanded.

D gene,J gene,V gene,CDR3 length,clone size,CDR3 DNA,CDR3 protein
-,TRBJ1-1,TRBV2,13,-,TGTGCCAGCAGGCTACAGGGAAACACTGAAGCTTTCTTT,CASRLQGNTEAFF
-,TRBJ1-1,TRBV7-2,16,-,TGTGCCAGCAGCCAGGCCTATGGTCGGATGGGCACTGAAGCTTTCTTT,CASSQAYGRMGTEAFF
TRBD2,TRBJ2-5,TRBV18,16,-,TGTGCCAGCTCGCCGGGACTAGCGGGAGTTGGAGAGACCCAGTACTTC,CASSPGLAGVGETQYF
-,TRBJ1-1,TRBV7-2,13,-,TGTGCCAGCAGCTCCGGGCTAGGGACTGAAGCTTTCTTT,CASSSGLGTEAFF
-,TRBJ2-7,TRBV10-3,12,-,TGTGCCATCAGCACTAGTTCATACGAGCAGTACTTC,CAISTSSYEQYF
TRBD1,TRBJ1-4,TRBV5-1,14,-,TGCGCCAGCAGCCGTGACAGGGACCGAGAAAAACTGTTTTTT,CASSRDRDREKLFF
-,TRBJ2-3,TRBV5-1,15,-,TGCGCCAGCAGCTTGCCCCAGGGAGGGGGAGATACGCAGTATTTT,CASSLPQGGGDTQYF
-,TRBJ2-7,TRBV19,15,-,TGTGCCAGTAGTATACCCGGCCCCGGGGGCTACGAGCAGTACTTC,CASSIPGPGGYEQYF
-,TRBJ2-3,TRBV2,15,-,TGTGCCAGCAGTGGTGAAGCGCTTAGCACAGATACGCAGTATTTT,CASSGEALSTDTQYF
-,TRBJ1-6,TRBV19,12,-,TGTGCCAGTAGTATGGTAAATTCACCCCTCCACTTT,CASSMVNSPLHF
-,TRBJ2-5,TRBV7-7,12,-,TGTGCCAGCAGCTTATCAGGAGAGACCCAGTACTTC,CASSLSGETQYF
TRBD1,TRBJ2-7,TRBV6-1,14,few,TGTGCCAGCAGTGAAACAGGACAGGGTTATGAGCAGTACTTC,CASSETGQGYEQYF
TRBD2,TRBJ2-3,TRBV7-2,15,-,TGTGCCAGCAGCTTAAACGGGGGGGCGACAGATACGCAGTATTTT,CASSLNGGATDTQYF
-,TRBJ2-7,TRBV20-1,11,-,TGCAGTGCTGACCGTTCCTACGAGCAGTACTTC,CSADRSYEQYF
TRBD1,TRBJ2-7,TRBV29-1,14,-,TGCAGCGTTGCCTACAGGGGGTCAGGAGACGAGCAGTACTTC,CSVAYRGSGDEQYF
TRBD1,TRBJ2-3,TRBV4-1,16,-,TGCGCCAGCAGCCCATGGGACAGGGGAGAAACAGATACGCAGTATTTT,CASSPWDRGETDTQYF
TRBD1,TRBJ2-5,TRBV28,15,-,TGTGCCAGCAGCCCCGACAGGGCGATGTATGAGACCCAGTACTTC,CASSPDRAMYETQYF
TRBD2,TRBJ2-3,TRBV29-1,16,-,TGCAGCGGGAGGACTAGCGGAAGGACGTGGGCAGATACGCAGTATTTT,CSGRTSGRTWADTQYF
TRBD2,TRBJ2-7,TRBV19,14,-,TGTGCCAGTAGTGCACTAGCGGGAGGTTACGAGCAGTACTTC,CASSALAGGYEQYF
-,TRBJ1-2,TRBV6-6,14,few,TGTGCCAGCAGTTACTCGGGTAGACGGGTTGGCTACACCTTC,CASSYSGRRVGYTF
-,TRBJ2-2,TRBV10-2,15,-,TGCGCCAGCCTTCCAGGGGTCTGGAACACCGGGGAGCTGTTTTTT,CASLPGVWNTGELFF
-,TRBJ1-6,TRBV2,15,-,TGTGCCAGCAATATGGACAGTCCATATAATTCACCCCTCCACTTT,CASNMDSPYNSPLHF
TRBD1,TRBJ1-1,TRBV19,13,-,TGTGCCAGTAGTCACAGGGGGCGGACTGAAGCTTTCTTT,CASSHRGRTEAFF
-,TRBJ1-5,TRBV28,14,-,TGTGCCAGCAGTAATAGGGTTACGAATCAGCCCCAGCATTTT,CASSNRVTNQPQHF
TRBD2,TRBJ2-1,TRBV5-1,15,-,TGCGCCAGCAGCTGGGGACTAGCGGGCTACAATGAGCAGTTCTTC,CASSWGLAGYNEQFF
TRBD1,TRBJ1-2,TRBV19,16,-,TGTGCCAGTACCCCGGACCAGACAGGGGCTATTAATGGCTACACCTTC,CASTPDQTGAINGYTF
TRBD1,TRBJ2-6,TRBV18,15,-,TGTGCCAGCTCACGGGACAGCTCTGGGGCCAACGTCCTGACTTTC,CASSRDSSGANVLTF
TRBD1,TRBJ1-1,TRBV7-9,15,-,TGTGCCAGCAGCTTAGGACAGGGAGTGAACACTGAAGCTTTCTTT,CASSLGQGVNTEAFF
-,TRBJ1-1,TRBV10-3,13,-,TGTGCCACTGTAGGTGGGCGGGAAGCTGAAGCTTTCTTT,CATVGGREAEAFF
-,TRBJ2-1,TRBV6-6,12,-,TGTGCCAGCAGTTATGGCAGCAATGAGCAGTTCTTC,CASSYGSNEQFF
-,TRBJ2-1,TRBV29-1,15,few,TGCAGCGTTGAGGAACGCGGGACTCTCCACAATGAGCAGTTCTTC,CSVEERGTLHNEQFF
TRBD1,TRBJ2-1,TRBV28,17,-,TGTGCCAGCAGACCTTCGACAGGGGCCCTATTTGGCAATGAGCAGTTCTTC,CASRPSTGALFGNEQFF
-,TRBJ2-1,TRBV7-8,14,-,TGTGCCAGCAGCTTAGCTGGGCAATTCAATGAGCAGTTCTTC,CASSLAGQFNEQFF
-,TRBJ1-2,TRBV10-3,15,-,TGTGCCATCAGTGAGCGGCAGGTTGATGGAGGTGGCTACACCTTC,CAISERQVDGGGYTF
-,TRBJ1-1,TRBV6-1,14,-,TGTGCCAGCAGTGAATGGGGGGGGGACACTGAAGCTTTCTTT,CASSEWGGDTEAFF
-,TRBJ1-2,TRBV10-2,15,-,TGCGCCAGCTCGCTAGATGGGCGGGGGAACTATGGCTACACCTTC,CASSLDGRGNYGYTF
-,TRBJ2-3,TRBV19,16,-,TGTGCCAGTAGTATTAGGCCTAGCAGATACACAGATACGCAGTATTTT,CASSIRPSRYTDTQYF
-,TRBJ2-7,TRBV5-1,12,-,TGCGCCAGCAGCTTGGAGGGCAGAGACGGGTACTTC,CASSLEGRDGYF
-,TRBJ1-2,TRBV4-1,14,-,TGCGCCAGCAGCCAAGAAGGAGGGGGAAGCGGCTACACCTTC,CASSQEGGGSGYTF
-,TRBJ1-1,TRBV7-9,13,-,TGTGCCAGCAGACGGATACAGGGCACTGAAGCTTTCTTT,CASRRIQGTEAFF
-,TRBJ2-3,TRBV10-3,16,-,TGTGCCATCAGTGAACCGGTTAGAAAACCCACAGATACGCAGTATTTT,CAISEPVRKPTDTQYF
TRBD1,TRBJ2-7,TRBV20-1,14,-,TGCAGTGCTAGTCAATCCGGGACAGCCGGCGAGCAGTACTTC,CSASQSGTAGEQYF
TRBD1,TRBJ1-4,TRBV7-2,16,-,TGTGCCAGCAGCTCGTCAACAGGGGGAGCGGGAGAAAAACTGTTTTTT,CASSSSTGGAGEKLFF